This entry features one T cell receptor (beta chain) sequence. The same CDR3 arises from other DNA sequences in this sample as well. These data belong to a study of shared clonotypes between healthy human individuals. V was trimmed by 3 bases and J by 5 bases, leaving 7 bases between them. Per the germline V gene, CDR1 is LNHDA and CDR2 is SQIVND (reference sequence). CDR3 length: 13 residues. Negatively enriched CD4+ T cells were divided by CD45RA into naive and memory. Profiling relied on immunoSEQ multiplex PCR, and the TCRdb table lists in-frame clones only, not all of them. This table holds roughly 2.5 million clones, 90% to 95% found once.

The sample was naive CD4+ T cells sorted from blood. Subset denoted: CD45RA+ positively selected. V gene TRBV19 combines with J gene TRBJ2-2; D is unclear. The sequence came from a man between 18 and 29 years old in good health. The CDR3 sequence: CASSIRETGELFF. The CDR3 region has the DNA TGTGCCAGTAGTATTAGGGAAACCGGGGAGCTGTTTTTT. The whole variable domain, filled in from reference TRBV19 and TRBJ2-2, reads DGGITQSPKYLFRKEGQNVTLSCEQNLNHDAMYWYRQDPGQGLRLIYYSQIVNDFQKGDIAEGYSVSREKKESFPLTVTSAQKNPTAFYLCASSIRETGELFFGEGSRLTVL.